Included here is one T cell receptor (beta chain) sequence, with context. The antigen remains unidentified. A CD45RA+ naive subset and a CD45RA-negative memory subset were split from CD4+ cells. This CDR3 region has 16 residues. V lost 5 bases, J lost 3 bases, and 13 bases stayed unmatched. The V gene's germline CDR1 is SGHTA and CDR2 FQGNSA. TCRdb's copy holds only in-frame clones and misses some; the assay was immunoSEQ multiplex PCR. The table includes 950,000 to 1,100,000 clones, approximately 68% detected once. This sample was taken from a study of shared clonotypes between healthy human individuals. Whole-study context: Each donor contributed plates that comprised three CD4 naive, three CD4 memory, two CD8 naive and one CD8 memory.

Whole-study results and caveats: Clonotype sharing across donors was expected to vary with sequencing depth.

The chain is built from TRBV7-2 and TRBJ2-7; 7 positions match TRBD1. The receptor was isolated from a man aged 18 to 30 in good health. Sequencing input: memory CD4+ T cells sorted from blood. Documented subset: CD45RA-negative fraction. The CDR3 DNA reads TGTGCCAGCAGCCCCGGGTTCCGGACAGGTCGCTACGAGCAGTACTTC. It codes for CASSPGFRTGRYEQYF. Full variable domain (remainder filled in from reference TRBV7-2 and TRBJ2-7): GAGVSQSPSNKVTEKGKDVELRCDPISGHTALYWYRQSLGQGLEFLIYFQGNSAPDKSGLPSDRFSAERTGGSVSTLTIQRTQQEDSAVYLCASSPGFRTGRYEQYFGPGTRLTVT.